This T cell receptor (beta chain) derives from a study of radiation and T cells in renal cell carcinoma. On the study more broadly: Nephrectomy followed 15 Gy stereotactic body radiation by 4 weeks.

This CDR3 has 15 residues. The germline CDR1 and CDR2 sequences are SGHVS and FQNEAQ. V was pared by 1 base and J by 0 bases, with 9 bases between. Details on this clone: Its antigen is currently unknown.

Whole-study results and caveats: No pretreatment tumor biopsies were available for baseline clonotypes. In blood, top tumor clones expanded by 2 weeks, shrinking by 4.

Specified time point: blood 2 weeks post-SBRT. Regarding treatment: 15 Gy SBRT to primary tumor, nephrectomy 4 weeks later. The tumor was a clear cell renal cell carcinoma. Clones were sequenced by immunoSEQ multiplex PCR, and TCRdb holds only the in-frame ones, with some missing. The sample yields just over 150,000 clones, roughly 89% seen once. The TCR originated in a woman aged 45-65 years with renal cell carcinoma. Here the sequenced sample was blood, taken from a patient whose treatment included radiotherapy and nephrectomy. The chain has TRBV7-8 and TRBJ1-1; perhaps TRBD1 as D (5 bases). This CDR3 reads CASSLVGGVNTEAFF. In nucleotides, the CDR3 is TGTGCCAGCAGCTTAGTCGGGGGTGTGAACACTGAAGCTTTCTTT.